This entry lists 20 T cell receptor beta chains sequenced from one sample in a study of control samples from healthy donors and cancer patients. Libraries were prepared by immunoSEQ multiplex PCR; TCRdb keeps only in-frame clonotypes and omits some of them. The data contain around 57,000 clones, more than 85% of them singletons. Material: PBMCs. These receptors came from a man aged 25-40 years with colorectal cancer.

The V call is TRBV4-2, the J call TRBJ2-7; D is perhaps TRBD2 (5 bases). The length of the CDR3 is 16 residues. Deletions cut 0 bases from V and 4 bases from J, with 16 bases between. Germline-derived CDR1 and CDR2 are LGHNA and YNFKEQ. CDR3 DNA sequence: TGTGCCAGCAGCCAAGAATGGGAGCTATTATCTTACGAGCAGTACTTC. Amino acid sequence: CASSQEWELLSYEQYF.

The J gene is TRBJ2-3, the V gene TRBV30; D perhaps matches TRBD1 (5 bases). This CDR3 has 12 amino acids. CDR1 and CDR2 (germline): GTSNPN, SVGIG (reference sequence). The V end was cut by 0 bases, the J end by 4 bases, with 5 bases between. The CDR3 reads CAWSVQADTQYF. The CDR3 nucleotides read TGTGCCTGGAGTGTACAGGCAGATACGCAGTATTTT.

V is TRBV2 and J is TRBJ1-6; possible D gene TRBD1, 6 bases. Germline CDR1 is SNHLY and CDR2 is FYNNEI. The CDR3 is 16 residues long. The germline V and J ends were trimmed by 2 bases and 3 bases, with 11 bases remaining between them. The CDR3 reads CASSESQGFYNSPLHF. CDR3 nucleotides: TGTGCCAGCAGTGAAAGCCAGGGGTTCTATAATTCACCCCTCCACTTT.

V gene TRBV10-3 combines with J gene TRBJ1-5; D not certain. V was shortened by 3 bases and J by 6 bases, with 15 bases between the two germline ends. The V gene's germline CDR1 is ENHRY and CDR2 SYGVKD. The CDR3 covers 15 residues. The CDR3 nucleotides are TGTGCCATCAGTGATGGGGTGGTGGTGGGTCAGCCCCAGCATTTT. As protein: CAISDGVVVGQPQHF.

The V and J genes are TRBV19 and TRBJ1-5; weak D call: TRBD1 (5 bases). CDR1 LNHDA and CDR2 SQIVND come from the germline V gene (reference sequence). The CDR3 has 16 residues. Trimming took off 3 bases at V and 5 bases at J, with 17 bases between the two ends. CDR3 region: CASSIEGRVLDQPQHF. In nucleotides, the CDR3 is TGTGCCAGTAGTATCGAGGGGCGCGTGTTGGATCAGCCCCAGCATTTT.

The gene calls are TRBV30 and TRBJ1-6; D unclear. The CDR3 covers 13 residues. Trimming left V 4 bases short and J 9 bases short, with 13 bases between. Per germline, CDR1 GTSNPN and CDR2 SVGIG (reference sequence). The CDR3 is CAWTTMDGSPLHF. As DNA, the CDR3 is TGTGCCTGGACCACGATGGATGGTTCACCCCTCCACTTT.

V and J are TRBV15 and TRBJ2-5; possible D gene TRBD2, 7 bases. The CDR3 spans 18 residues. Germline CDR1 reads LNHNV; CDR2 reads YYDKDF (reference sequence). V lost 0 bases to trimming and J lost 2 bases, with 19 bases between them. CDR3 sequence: CATSRDDGEGGYQETQYF. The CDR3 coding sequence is TGTGCCACCAGCAGAGATGATGGGGAGGGGGGTTATCAAGAGACCCAGTACTTC.

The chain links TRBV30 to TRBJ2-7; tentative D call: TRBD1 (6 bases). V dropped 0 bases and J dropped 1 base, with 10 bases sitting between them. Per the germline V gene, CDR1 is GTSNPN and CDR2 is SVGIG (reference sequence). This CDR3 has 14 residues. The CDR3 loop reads CAWSVLGQSYEQYV. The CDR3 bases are TGTGCCTGGAGTGTCCTCGGACAGTCCTACGAGCAGTACGTC.

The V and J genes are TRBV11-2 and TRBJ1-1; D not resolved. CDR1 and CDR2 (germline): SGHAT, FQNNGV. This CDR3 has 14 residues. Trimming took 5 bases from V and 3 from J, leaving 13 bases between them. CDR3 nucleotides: TGTGCCAGCAGCCCCCCTACCCTTTACACTGAAGCTTTCTTT. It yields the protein CASSPPTLYTEAFF.

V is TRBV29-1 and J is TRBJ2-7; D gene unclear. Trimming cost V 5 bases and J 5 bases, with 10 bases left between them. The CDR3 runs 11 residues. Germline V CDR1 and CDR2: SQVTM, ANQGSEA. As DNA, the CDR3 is TGCAGCGTTTCCCGGGCCGACGAGCAGTACTTC. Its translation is CSVSRADEQYF.

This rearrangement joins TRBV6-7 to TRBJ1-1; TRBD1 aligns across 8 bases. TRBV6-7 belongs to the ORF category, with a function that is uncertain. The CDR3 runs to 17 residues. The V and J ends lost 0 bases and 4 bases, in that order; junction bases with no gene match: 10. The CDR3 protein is CASSYSKTGVNFTEAFF. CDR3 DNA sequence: TGTGCCAGCAGTTACTCTAAGACAGGGGTGAATTTCACTGAAGCTTTCTTT.

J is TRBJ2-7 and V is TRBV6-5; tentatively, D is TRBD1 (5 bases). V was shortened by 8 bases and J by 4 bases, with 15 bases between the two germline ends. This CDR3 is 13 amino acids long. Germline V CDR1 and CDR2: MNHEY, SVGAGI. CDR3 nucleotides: TGTGCCAGCTGCCTCGCGGACACTTACGAGCAGTACGTC. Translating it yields CASCLADTYEQYV.

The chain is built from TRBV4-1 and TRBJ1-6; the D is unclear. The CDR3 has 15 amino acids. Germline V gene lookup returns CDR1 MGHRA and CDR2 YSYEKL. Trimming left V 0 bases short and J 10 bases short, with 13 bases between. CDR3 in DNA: TGCGCCAGCAGCCAAGAACGCTTCCTACGATCACCCCTCCACTTT. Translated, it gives CASSQERFLRSPLHF.

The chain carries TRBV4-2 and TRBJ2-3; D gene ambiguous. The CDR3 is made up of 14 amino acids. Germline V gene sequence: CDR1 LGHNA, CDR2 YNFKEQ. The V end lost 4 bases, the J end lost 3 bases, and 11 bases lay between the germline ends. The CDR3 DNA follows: TGTGCCAGCAGCCGCCTAAGTAGTACAGATACGCAGTATTTT. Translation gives CASSRLSSTDTQYF.

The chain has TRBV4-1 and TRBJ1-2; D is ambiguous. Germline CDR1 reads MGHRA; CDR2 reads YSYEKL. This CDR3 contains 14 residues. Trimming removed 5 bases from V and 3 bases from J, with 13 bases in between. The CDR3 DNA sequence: TGCGCCAGCAGCGGAGGGTTCGGCGACTATGGCTACACCTTC. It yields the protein CASSGGFGDYGYTF.

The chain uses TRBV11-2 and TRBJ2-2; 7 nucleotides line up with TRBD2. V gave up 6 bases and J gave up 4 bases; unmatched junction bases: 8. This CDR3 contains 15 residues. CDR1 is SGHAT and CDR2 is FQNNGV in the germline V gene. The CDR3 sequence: CASRPAGRVTGELFF. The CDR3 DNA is TGTGCCAGCAGGCCGGCAGGGAGGGTCACCGGGGAGCTGTTTTTT.

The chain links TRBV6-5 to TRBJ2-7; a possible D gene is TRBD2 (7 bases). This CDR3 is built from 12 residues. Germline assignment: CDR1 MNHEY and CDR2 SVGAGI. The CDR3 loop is CAGGTRVHEQYF. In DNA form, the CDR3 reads TGTGCGGGGGGGACAAGGGTCCACGAGCAGTACTTC.

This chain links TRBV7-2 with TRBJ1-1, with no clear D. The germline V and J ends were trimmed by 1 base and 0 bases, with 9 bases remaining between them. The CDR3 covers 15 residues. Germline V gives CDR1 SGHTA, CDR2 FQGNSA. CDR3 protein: CASSLVASMNTEAFF. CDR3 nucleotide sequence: TGTGCCAGCAGCTTAGTGGCCAGCATGAACACTGAAGCTTTCTTT.

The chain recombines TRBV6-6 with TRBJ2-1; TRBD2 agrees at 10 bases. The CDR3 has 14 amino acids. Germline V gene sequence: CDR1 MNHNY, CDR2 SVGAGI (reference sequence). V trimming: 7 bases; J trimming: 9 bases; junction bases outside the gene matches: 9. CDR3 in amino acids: CASTTLVAGGEQFF. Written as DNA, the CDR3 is TGTGCCAGCACCACTTTAGTAGCGGGGGGTGAGCAGTTCTTC.

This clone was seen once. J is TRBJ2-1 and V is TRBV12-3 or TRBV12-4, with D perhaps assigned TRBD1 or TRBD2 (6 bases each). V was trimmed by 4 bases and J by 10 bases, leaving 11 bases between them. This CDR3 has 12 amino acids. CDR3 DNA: TGTGCCAGCAGTTCGGGGGCAGGGGAGCAGTTCTTC. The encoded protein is CASSSGAGEQFF.